The rows below give T cell receptor beta chains drawn from one sample of a study of response to subunit inactivated influenza vaccine. TCRdb processed the RT-PCR reads anew with MiXCR; each CDR3 protein has one entry. The profile covers fewer than 600,000 distinct CDR3 sequences, with 6% to 9% appearing a single time and around 13% taken by the ten largest. Sample: PBMCs from blood, taken 23 months after vaccination. The origin of the receptors is a man aged 50 to 69 who received an inactivated influenza vaccine. Each CDR3 is given with its conserved first and last residue. Fields, in order: V gene, clone size, D gene, J gene, CDR3 DNA, CDR3 protein. D genes are given only for firm matches. Rows may omit the clone size; those that give it use once, few, many or a size class.

V gene: TRBV3-1; clone size: few; D gene: TRBD2; J gene: TRBJ2-1; CDR3 DNA: TGTGCCAGCAGCCTTAGGGGAGGGCCTCTTTCGCGGGGGCAGTTCTTC; CDR3 protein: CASSLRGGPLSRGQFF
V gene: TRBV18; clone size: -; D gene: -; J gene: TRBJ2-5; CDR3 DNA: TGTGCCAGCTCACCTCCCGGGTTAGCAGAGACCCAGTACTTC; CDR3 protein: CASSPPGLAETQYF
V gene: TRBV7-3; clone size: -; D gene: -; J gene: TRBJ1-1; CDR3 DNA: TGTGCCAGCAGCAGAGAGGGGGGGAACACTGAAGCTTTCTTT; CDR3 protein: CASSREGGNTEAFF
V gene: TRBV5-6; clone size: many; D gene: -; J gene: TRBJ2-7; CDR3 DNA: TGTGCCAGCACCAGGGGGAGGACAAACTACGAGCAGTACTTC; CDR3 protein: CASTRGRTNYEQYF
V gene: TRBV7-8; clone size: few; D gene: -; J gene: TRBJ2-7; CDR3 DNA: TGTGCCAGCAGCCTTGAGACTCAGACCTACGAGCAGTACTTC; CDR3 protein: CASSLETQTYEQYF
V gene: TRBV5-6; clone size: few; D gene: TRBD2; J gene: TRBJ2-7; CDR3 DNA: TGTGCCAGCAGCCGACTAGCGGGAGTCGCAGACGAGCAGTACTTC; CDR3 protein: CASSRLAGVADEQYF
V gene: TRBV7-9; clone size: many; D gene: -; J gene: TRBJ2-7; CDR3 DNA: TGTGCCAGCAGCTTGTCGTCGAGGAGCTCCTACGAGCAGTACTTC; CDR3 protein: CASSLSSRSSYEQYF
V gene: TRBV29-1; clone size: -; D gene: -; J gene: TRBJ1-4; CDR3 DNA: TGCAGCGTTTCTAAAGACGGGGGGTCGGCCACCAAACTGTTTTTT; CDR3 protein: CSVSKDGGSATKLFF
V gene: TRBV6-1; clone size: few; D gene: -; J gene: TRBJ2-5; CDR3 DNA: TGTGCCAGCAGTGGGAGTATTAATGCCAAGTTAGAGACCCAGTACTTC; CDR3 protein: CASSGSINAKLETQYF
V gene: TRBV28; clone size: many; D gene: -; J gene: TRBJ2-7; CDR3 DNA: TGTGCCAGCAGTGAACAGGGTTTCGAGCAGTACTTC; CDR3 protein: CASSEQGFEQYF
V gene: TRBV13; clone size: few; D gene: -; J gene: TRBJ2-7; CDR3 DNA: TGTGCCAGCAGCTTACGGGGGGCGGCGGGGGAGCAGTACTTC; CDR3 protein: CASSLRGAAGEQYF
V gene: TRBV12-3/TRBV12-4; clone size: few; D gene: TRBD1; J gene: TRBJ1-2; CDR3 DNA: TGTGCCAGCAGTTCTCCGCGGGACAGGGGGTATGGCTACACCTTC; CDR3 protein: CASSSPRDRGYGYTF
V gene: TRBV20-1; clone size: few; D gene: -; J gene: TRBJ1-4; CDR3 DNA: TGCAGTGCTAGACGCACAGATGAAAAACTGTTTTTT; CDR3 protein: CSARRTDEKLFF
V gene: TRBV4-3; clone size: few; D gene: TRBD2; J gene: TRBJ2-7; CDR3 DNA: TGCGCCAGCAGCCAAGATCCTAGCGGGACTATCGGCGAGCAGTACTTC; CDR3 protein: CASSQDPSGTIGEQYF
V gene: TRBV6-1; clone size: few; D gene: -; J gene: TRBJ1-6; CDR3 DNA: TGTGCCAGCAGTAGGACAGCAAATAATTCACCCCTCCACTTT; CDR3 protein: CASSRTANNSPLHF
V gene: TRBV4-3; clone size: many; D gene: -; J gene: TRBJ2-2; CDR3 DNA: TGCGCCAGCAGCCAAGAATCCCTGGGGAGTTATGGCACCGGGGAGCTGTTTTTT; CDR3 protein: CASSQESLGSYGTGELFF
V gene: TRBV7-2; clone size: -; D gene: TRBD1; J gene: TRBJ1-1; CDR3 DNA: TGTGCCAGCAGAACAGGGGACTTGAGAAGTAACACTGAAGCTTTCTTT; CDR3 protein: CASRTGDLRSNTEAFF
V gene: TRBV7-2; clone size: -; D gene: -; J gene: TRBJ2-1; CDR3 DNA: TGTGCCAGCAGCTTTCGGCGGGACTGGACCAATGAGCAGTTCTTC; CDR3 protein: CASSFRRDWTNEQFF
V gene: TRBV6-4; clone size: many; D gene: -; J gene: TRBJ2-6; CDR3 DNA: TGTGCCAGCAGTGCCCACGGGGGGCAAGGGGCCAACGTCCTGACTTTC; CDR3 protein: CASSAHGGQGANVLTF
V gene: TRBV4-1; clone size: -; D gene: -; J gene: TRBJ1-5; CDR3 DNA: TGCGCCAGCAGCCAAAACTCAAGGGTTCAGCCCCAGCATTTT; CDR3 protein: CASSQNSRVQPQHF
V gene: TRBV3-1; clone size: many; D gene: -; J gene: TRBJ2-1; CDR3 DNA: TGTGCCAGCAGCCAATCCCGGGCCTTGGCAGGGAATGAGCAGTTCTTC; CDR3 protein: CASSQSRALAGNEQFF